The 4 T cell receptor beta chains reported below all come from one sample, sequenced in a study of T-cell reconstitution after alpha-beta-depleted transplantation in children (TCRdb year 2016). In light of the paper, this sample's treatment or condition label describes: allogeneic hematopoietic cell transplantation with graft depleted of TCRalphabeta T cells and CD19 B cells. The protocol used for the library was PCR. Reads for this sample came from an Illumina HiSeq 2500. TCR libraries were prepared with molecular barcoding, using unique molecular identifiers to normalize TCRbeta repertoire quantification. Clones were called with MiXCR by TCRdb after fastp trimmed the public reads at Q25, and only in-frame beta chains were retained. Under each unique CDR3 protein, matching rows form one entry showing the most common genes and DNA. Present in this sample are hundreds of thousands of distinct CDR3 sequences, around 13% of which were seen just once. Of the sample, around 2.2% is held by the ten largest clones.

Sequenced material: PBMCs, mostly from graft donor cells, taken 360 days after TCRalphabeta/CD19-depleted stem cell transplant. These receptors came from a male patient between 10 and 17 years old who had a stem cell transplant for acute myeloid leukemia, so the T cells may come from the graft donor.

This chain connects TRBV3-1 to TRBJ2-2; no firm D call. The germline V gene has CDR1 LGHDT and CDR2 YNNKEL (reference sequence). The CDR3 runs to 13 residues. Trimming took 2 bases from V and 5 from J, leaving 6 bases between them. The CDR3 bases are TGTGCCAGCAGCCAAAGTTCGACCGGGGAGCTGTTTTTT. This codes for CASSQSSTGELFF.

The chain joins TRBV10-3 to TRBJ2-1; D is unclear. V shed 5 bases and J shed 7 bases, with 18 bases lying between them. The germline gives CDR1 ENHRY, CDR2 SYGVKD. CDR3 length: 15 amino acids. For the CDR3, the DNA is TGTGCCATCAGTACTGTCTCTAAGCAATTAAATGAGCAGTTCTTC. This translates into CAISTVSKQLNEQFF.

The chain is built from TRBV30 and TRBJ2-2; 11 bases agree with TRBD2. Unmatched junction bases numbered 5, after V lost 4 bases and J lost 1 base. The CDR3 has 16 amino acids. CDR1 and CDR2 from the germline V gene are GTSNPN and SVGIG (reference sequence). CDR3 sequence (DNA): TGTGCCTGGAATGGACTAGCGGGCTGGAACACCGGGGAGCTGTTTTTT. This translates into CAWNGLAGWNTGELFF.

V is TRBV5-6 and J is TRBJ2-7; D possibly corresponds to TRBD2 (6 bases). With 4 bases removed from V and 5 bases from J, the gap between germline ends came to 19 bases. Germline V gene sequence: CDR1 SGHDT, CDR2 YYEEEE. The CDR3 runs 15 residues. The CDR3 sequence is CASSLPPRGFNEQYF. In DNA, the CDR3 is TGTGCCAGCAGCCTGCCACCCCGGGGGTTTAACGAGCAGTACTTC. Combining the CDR3 with reference TRBV5-6 and TRBJ2-7 gives the whole variable domain DAGVTQSPTHLIKTRGQQVTLRCSPKSGHDTVSWYQQALGQGPQFIFQYYEEEERQRGNFPDRFSGHQFPNYSSELNVNALLLGDSALYLCASSLPPRGFNEQYFGPGTRLTVT.